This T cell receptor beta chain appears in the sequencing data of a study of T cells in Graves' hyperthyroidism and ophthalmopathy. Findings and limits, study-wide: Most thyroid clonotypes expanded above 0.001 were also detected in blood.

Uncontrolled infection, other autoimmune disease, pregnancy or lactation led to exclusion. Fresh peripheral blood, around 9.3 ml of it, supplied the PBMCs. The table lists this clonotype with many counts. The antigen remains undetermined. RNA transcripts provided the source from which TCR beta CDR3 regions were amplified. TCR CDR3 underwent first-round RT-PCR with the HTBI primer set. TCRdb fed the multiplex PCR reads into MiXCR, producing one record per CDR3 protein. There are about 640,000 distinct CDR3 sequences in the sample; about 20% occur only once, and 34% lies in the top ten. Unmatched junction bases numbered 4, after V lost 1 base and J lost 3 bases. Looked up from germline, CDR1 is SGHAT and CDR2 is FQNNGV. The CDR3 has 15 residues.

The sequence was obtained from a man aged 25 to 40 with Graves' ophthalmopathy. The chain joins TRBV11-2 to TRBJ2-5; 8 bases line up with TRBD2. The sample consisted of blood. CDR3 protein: CASSLAGGPEETQYF. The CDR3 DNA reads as TGTGCCAGCAGCTTAGCGGGAGGGCCGGAAGAGACCCAGTACTTC.